This T cell receptor (beta chain) came from a study of blood T cell repertoires in COVID-19. The protocol was immunoSEQ multiplex PCR, while the TCRdb copy is restricted to in-frame clones and leaves out a portion. In the table there are 130,000 or so clones, around 87% of which are singletons. This CDR3 has 14 residues. V lost 3 bases and J 3 bases, leaving 9 bases between the germline ends. Germline V CDR1 and CDR2: SGHAT, FQNNGV. Sequencing was carried out using peripheral blood. This TCR was recovered from a man between 45 and 60 years old with active COVID-19. The chain carries TRBV11-2 and TRBJ2-1, with a tentative D call TRBD2 (5 bases). The CDR3 sequence is CASSFTRDYNEQFF. For the CDR3, the DNA is TGTGCCAGCAGCTTTACTAGGGACTACAATGAGCAGTTCTTC.